The rows below give T cell receptor beta chains drawn from one sample of a study of blood T cell repertoires in COVID-19. Using immunoSEQ multiplex PCR, the repertoire was profiled, and TCRdb retains in-frame clones only, with some absent. The table has about 480,000 clones, roughly 87% seen once. The sample comprised PBMCs or T cells enriched from blood (not recorded which). These receptors all stem from a young woman with acute COVID-19. The CDR3 runs from the conserved cysteine through the conserved F or W. D genes are given only for firm matches. Clone size is not always given. Where it is, it says once, few, many or a class for expanded clones.

clone_size: many
v_call: TRBV5-6
d_call: -
j_call: TRBJ2-1
cdr3_nt: TGTGCCAGCAGCCGGCGTGGCGGCAATGAGCAGTTCTTC
cdr3_aa: CASSRRGGNEQFF

clone_size: -
v_call: TRBV10-3
d_call: TRBD1
j_call: TRBJ1-2
cdr3_nt: TGTGCCATCGGAAGACAGGGAATACTTTGGGGCTACACCTTC
cdr3_aa: CAIGRQGILWGYTF

clone_size: -
v_call: TRBV6-4
d_call: -
j_call: TRBJ1-1
cdr3_nt: TGTGCCAGCAGTGAGGCACCGAACACTGAAGCTTTCTTT
cdr3_aa: CASSEAPNTEAFF

clone_size: -
v_call: TRBV10-3
d_call: TRBD2
j_call: TRBJ2-1
cdr3_nt: TGTGCCATCAGTGCCCAAAGCGGGGGGGAGGGTAATGAGCAGTTCTTC
cdr3_aa: CAISAQSGGEGNEQFF

clone_size: -
v_call: TRBV6-5
d_call: -
j_call: TRBJ2-5
cdr3_nt: TGTGCCAGCAGCCAGAACAGGGAAGAGACCCAGTACTTC
cdr3_aa: CASSQNREETQYF

clone_size: -
v_call: TRBV19
d_call: -
j_call: TRBJ1-1
cdr3_nt: TGTGCCAGTAGTATAGGAGGAGATGGTGAAGCTTTCTTT
cdr3_aa: CASSIGGDGEAFF

clone_size: -
v_call: TRBV2
d_call: -
j_call: TRBJ1-5
cdr3_nt: TGTGCCAGCAGTACCCGGGGCCTCGGGAGGGAGCCCCAGCATTTT
cdr3_aa: CASSTRGLGREPQHF

clone_size: -
v_call: TRBV7-2
d_call: -
j_call: TRBJ2-7
cdr3_nt: TGTGCCAGCAGCTTAGAAGGTCCGGGAGTGTTATGGTACGAGCAGTACTTC
cdr3_aa: CASSLEGPGVLWYEQYF

clone_size: -
v_call: TRBV27
d_call: -
j_call: TRBJ2-3
cdr3_nt: TGTGCCAGCAGCCTAGAGGGTGCGCAGTATTTT
cdr3_aa: CASSLEGAQYF

clone_size: -
v_call: TRBV9
d_call: -
j_call: TRBJ2-1
cdr3_nt: TGTGCCAGCAGCGCCGGGGGTACCACAGATGAGCAGTTCTTC
cdr3_aa: CASSAGGTTDEQFF

clone_size: few
v_call: TRBV4-3
d_call: TRBD1
j_call: TRBJ1-3
cdr3_nt: TGCGCCAGCAGCCAAGATAGGACAGGTCGAAACACCATATATTTT
cdr3_aa: CASSQDRTGRNTIYF

clone_size: -
v_call: TRBV29-1
d_call: TRBD1
j_call: TRBJ1-1
cdr3_nt: TGCAGCGTCTACCTCGACAGGGCCGCCGAAGCTTTCTTT
cdr3_aa: CSVYLDRAAEAFF

clone_size: once
v_call: TRBV19
d_call: -
j_call: TRBJ1-6
cdr3_nt: TGTGCCAGTAGTACGACAGGCCATAATTCACCCCTCCACTTT
cdr3_aa: CASSTTGHNSPLHF

clone_size: -
v_call: TRBV6-4
d_call: TRBD1
j_call: TRBJ2-2
cdr3_nt: TGTGCCAGCAGTGACTCGTATAGGACAGGAAACACCGGGGAGCTGTTTTTT
cdr3_aa: CASSDSYRTGNTGELFF

clone_size: once
v_call: TRBV7-9
d_call: TRBD1
j_call: TRBJ2-5
cdr3_nt: TGTGCCAGCAGCCGGGGACAGACCCAAGAGACCCAGTACTTC
cdr3_aa: CASSRGQTQETQYF

clone_size: few
v_call: TRBV6-4
d_call: -
j_call: TRBJ2-7
cdr3_nt: TGTGCCAGCTTCGGATGGCGCCACAGGAACGAGCAGTACTTC
cdr3_aa: CASFGWRHRNEQYF

clone_size: -
v_call: TRBV5-8
d_call: -
j_call: TRBJ1-1
cdr3_nt: TGTGCCAGCAGCTTCGACCGACCCTCTAGGGGCACTGAAGCTTTCTTT
cdr3_aa: CASSFDRPSRGTEAFF